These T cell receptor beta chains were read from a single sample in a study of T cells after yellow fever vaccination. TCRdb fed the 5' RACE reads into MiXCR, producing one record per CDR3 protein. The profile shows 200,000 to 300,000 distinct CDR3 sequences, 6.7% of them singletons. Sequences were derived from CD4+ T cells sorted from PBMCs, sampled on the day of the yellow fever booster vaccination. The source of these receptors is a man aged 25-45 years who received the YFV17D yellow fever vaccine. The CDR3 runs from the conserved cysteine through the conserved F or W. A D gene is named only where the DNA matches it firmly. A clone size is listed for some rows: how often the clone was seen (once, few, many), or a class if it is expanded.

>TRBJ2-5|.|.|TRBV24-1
CATRGFGETQYF
TGTGCCACTCGGGGGTTTGGGGAGACCCAGTACTTC
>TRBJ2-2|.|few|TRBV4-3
CASSQEGRLNTGELFF
TGCGCCAGCAGCCAAGAAGGGCGCCTGAACACCGGGGAGCTGTTTTTT
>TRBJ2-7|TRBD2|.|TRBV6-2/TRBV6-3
CGSSYTRPSGSYEQYF
TGTGGCAGCAGTTACACTCGGCCTAGCGGGAGCTACGAGCAGTACTTC
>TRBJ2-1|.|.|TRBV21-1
CASSKVAMTSGRKGIPYNEQFF
TGTGCCAGCAGCAAAGTGGCAATGACTAGCGGGAGGAAGGGGATCCCCTACAATGAGCAGTTCTTC
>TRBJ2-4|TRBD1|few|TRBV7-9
CASSLRAGTGIQYF
TGTGCCAGCAGCCTAAGAGCCGGGACAGGGATTCAGTACTTC
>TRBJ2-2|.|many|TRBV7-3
CASSYPPGELFF
TGTGCCAGCAGCTACCCCCCCGGGGAGCTGTTTTTT
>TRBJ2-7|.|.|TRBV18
CASSPNSGDEQYF
TGTGCCAGCTCACCGAATAGCGGAGACGAGCAGTACTTC
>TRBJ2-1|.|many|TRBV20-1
CSASRARAYNEQFF
TGCAGTGCTAGCCGGGCTCGGGCGTACAATGAGCAGTTCTTC
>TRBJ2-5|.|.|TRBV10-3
CAISEEEVKRTQYF
TGTGCCATCAGTGAAGAGGAGGTCAAGAGAACCCAGTACTTC
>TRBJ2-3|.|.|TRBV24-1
CATSPGITDTQYF
TGTGCCACCAGTCCTGGGATCACAGATACGCAGTATTTT
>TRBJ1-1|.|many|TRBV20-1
CSARWYGMNTEAFF
TGCAGTGCTAGATGGTACGGGATGAACACTGAAGCTTTCTTT
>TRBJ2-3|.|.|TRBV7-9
CASSFTYLFSTDTQYF
TGTGCCAGCAGCTTCACCTACCTATTTAGCACAGATACGCAGTATTTT
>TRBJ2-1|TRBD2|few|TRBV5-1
CASSYWTSGTHNEQFF
TGCGCCAGCAGCTATTGGACTAGCGGGACCCACAATGAGCAGTTCTTC
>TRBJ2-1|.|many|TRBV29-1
CSVEGRGGRYTRPSSYNEQFF
TGCAGCGTTGAAGGGAGGGGGGGTAGGTATACACGACCGAGCTCCTACAATGAGCAGTTCTTC
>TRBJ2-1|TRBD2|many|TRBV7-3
CASSLTGRDNNEQFF
TGTGCCAGCAGCTTAACCGGGAGGGACAACAATGAGCAGTTCTTC
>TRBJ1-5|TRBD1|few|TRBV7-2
CASSWNRGQNQPQHF
TGTGCCAGCAGCTGGAACAGGGGGCAGAATCAGCCCCAGCATTTT
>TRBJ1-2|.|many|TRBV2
CASQRRESSNYGYTF
TGTGCCAGCCAAAGGAGGGAATCTTCCAATTATGGCTACACCTTC
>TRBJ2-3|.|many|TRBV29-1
CSVDRIEVAGGQYF
TGCAGCGTTGACCGAATAGAAGTCGCGGGTGGGCAGTATTTT
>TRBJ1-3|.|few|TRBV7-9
CASSFGVLGLGGNTIYF
TGTGCCAGCAGCTTCGGTGTTTTGGGGCTCGGCGGAAACACCATATATTTT
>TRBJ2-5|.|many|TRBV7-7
CASSSSGRQTQYF
TGTGCTAGCAGCTCCTCCGGGAGACAGACCCAGTACTTC
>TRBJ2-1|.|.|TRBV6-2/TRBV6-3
CASKGLPNGGPYNEQFF
TGTGCCAGCAAAGGTCTCCCCAACGGGGGCCCCTACAATGAGCAGTTCTTC
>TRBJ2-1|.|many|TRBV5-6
CASSLSGLPLVEQFF
TGTGCCAGCAGCTTATCGGGACTCCCGCTGGTTGAGCAGTTCTTC
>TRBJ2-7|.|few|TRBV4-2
CASSRSSSGSYEQYF
TGTGCCAGCAGCCGTTCTAGCTCCGGCTCCTACGAGCAGTACTTC
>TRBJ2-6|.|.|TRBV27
CASSFTFSSGANVLTF
TGTGCCAGCAGTTTTACCTTTAGCTCTGGGGCCAACGTCCTGACTTTC
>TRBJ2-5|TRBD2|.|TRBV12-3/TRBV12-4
CASSFLASGKETQYF
TGTGCCAGCAGTTTTCTCGCTAGCGGGAAAGAGACCCAGTACTTC
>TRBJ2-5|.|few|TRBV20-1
CSATRMEETQYF
TGCAGTGCAACCCGCATGGAAGAGACCCAGTACTTC
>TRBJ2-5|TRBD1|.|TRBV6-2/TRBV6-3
CASSRGDRASETQYF
TGTGCCAGCTCCCGGGGTGACAGGGCTTCGGAGACCCAGTACTTC
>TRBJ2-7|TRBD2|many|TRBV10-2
CASSDLAGPYEQYF
TGCGCCAGCAGTGACCTAGCGGGGCCCTACGAGCAGTACTTC
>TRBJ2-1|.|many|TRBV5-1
CASSPSSTPQGEQFF
TGCGCCAGCAGCCCGTCATCCACCCCCCAAGGAGAGCAGTTCTTC
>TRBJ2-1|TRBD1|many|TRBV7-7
CASSLDRGNNEQFF
TGTGCTAGCAGCTTAGACAGGGGTAACAATGAGCAGTTCTTC
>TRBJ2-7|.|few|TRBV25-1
CASSESGASYEQYF
TGTGCCAGCAGTGAATCGGGCGCATCCTACGAGCAGTACTTC
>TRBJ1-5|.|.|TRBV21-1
CASRGRGQGTGEPQHF
TGTGCCAGCAGAGGACGGGGACAGGGAACGGGTGAGCCCCAGCATTTT
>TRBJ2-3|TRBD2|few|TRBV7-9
CASRKTSGSGDTQYF
TGTGCCAGCAGGAAGACTAGCGGGAGCGGAGATACGCAGTATTTT
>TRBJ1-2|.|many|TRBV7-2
CASSPLGGERAYGYTF
TGTGCCAGCAGCCCCTTAGGTGGGGAAAGGGCTTATGGCTACACCTTC
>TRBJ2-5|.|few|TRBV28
CASSLPQRAMETQYF
TGTGCCAGCAGTTTGCCTCAACGGGCGATGGAGACCCAGTACTTC
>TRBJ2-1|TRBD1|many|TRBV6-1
CASSSPGTGNNEQFF
TGTGCCAGCAGCTCACCCGGGACAGGTAACAATGAGCAGTTCTTC
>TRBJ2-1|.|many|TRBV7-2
CASSRRGNEQFF
TGTGCCAGCAGCCGTCGGGGCAATGAGCAGTTCTTC
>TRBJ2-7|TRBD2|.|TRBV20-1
CSARTSGKLVHEQYF
TGCAGTGCTAGGACTAGCGGGAAACTAGTCCACGAGCAGTACTTC
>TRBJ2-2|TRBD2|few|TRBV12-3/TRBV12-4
CASSSARSSGSPGELFF
TGTGCCAGCAGTTCCGCGCGTTCAAGCGGGAGTCCCGGGGAGCTGTTTTTT
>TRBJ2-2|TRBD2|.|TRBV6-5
CASSYLASGTTGELFF
TGTGCCAGCAGTTACTTGGCTAGCGGGACCACCGGGGAGCTGTTTTTT
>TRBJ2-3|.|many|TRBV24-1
CATSDGRSGRSDTQYF
TGTGCCACCAGTGATGGACGGTCAGGGAGGTCAGATACGCAGTATTTT
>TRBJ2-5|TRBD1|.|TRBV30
CAWSWGQASTQYF
TGTGCCTGGAGTTGGGGACAGGCATCGACCCAGTACTTC
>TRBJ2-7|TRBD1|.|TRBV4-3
CASSQRDREYEQYF
TGCGCCAGCAGCCAACGGGACAGGGAGTACGAGCAGTACTTC
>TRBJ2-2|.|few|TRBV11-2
CASTGGLVGTGELFF
TGTGCCAGCACCGGAGGGCTAGTCGGAACCGGGGAGCTGTTTTTT
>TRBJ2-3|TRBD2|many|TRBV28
CASSLAGSTDTQYF
TGTGCCAGCAGCCTAGCGGGAAGCACAGATACGCAGTATTTT
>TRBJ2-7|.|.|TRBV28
CASSPPFTREQYF
TGTGCCAGCAGCCCACCCTTCACCCGCGAGCAGTACTTC
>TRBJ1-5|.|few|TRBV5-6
CASSFLGPDQPQHF
TGTGCCAGCAGCTTCCTGGGGCCGGATCAGCCCCAGCATTTT
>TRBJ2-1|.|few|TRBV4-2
CATKGTGTYNEQFF
TGTGCCACCAAGGGGACGGGGACCTACAATGAGCAGTTCTTC
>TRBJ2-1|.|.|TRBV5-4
CASSLGPSNEQFF
TGTGCCAGCAGCTTGGGACCTTCCAATGAGCAGTTCTTC
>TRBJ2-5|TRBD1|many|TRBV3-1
CASSWTGQETQYF
TGTGCCAGCAGCTGGACAGGGCAAGAGACCCAGTACTTC
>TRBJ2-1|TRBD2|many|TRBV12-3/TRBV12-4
CASSFGMTSGNPGQFF
TGTGCCAGCAGTTTCGGGATGACTAGCGGGAACCCTGGGCAGTTCTTC
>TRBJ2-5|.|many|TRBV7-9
CASSLHSLETQYF
TGTGCCAGCAGCTTACACAGCCTGGAGACCCAGTACTTC
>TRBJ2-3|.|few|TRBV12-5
CASSTAPTQYF
TGTGCTAGTTCAACCGCCCCCACGCAGTATTTT